This T cell receptor (beta chain) was captured by sequencing in a study of cytomegalovirus exposure and HLA in healthy donors. Comment on this clone: Its antigen is not known.

Amplification used 60 Vbeta primers and 13 Jbeta primers. The data were produced by immunoSEQ multiplex PCR, yet TCRdb's version contains in-frame clones alone and is incomplete. In the table there are 200,000 to 250,000 clones, more than 60% of which are singletons. This CDR3 has 14 residues. Germline-derived CDR1 and CDR2 are SGHTA and FQGTGA. Deletions cut 5 bases from V and 2 bases from J, with 12 bases between. The donors comprised healthy bone marrow donors. Study findings and constraints: Overall, roughly 170 TCR beta chains were annotated as cytomegalovirus-associated. Most likely, a cluster of highly shared sequence variants arose as a sequencing artifact. In a later analysis, CMV-associated beta chains were mostly HLA-associated, it appeared.

Specimen: PBMCs. This sequence joins TRBV7-3 and TRBJ2-5, with D possibly being TRBD1 (5 bases). The sequence derives from a girl aged 2 to 10 in good health and CMV-seronegative. CDR3 region: CASSLQGRQETQYF. CDR3 DNA sequence: TGTGCCAGCAGCCTCCAGGGTAGGCAAGAGACCCAGTACTTC.